This is a list of T cell receptor beta chains from one sample in a study of shared clonotypes between healthy human individuals. Sequenced by immunoSEQ multiplex PCR; TCRdb stores in-frame clones only, minus some. Counted here are more than 450,000 clones, about four fifths occurring once; the ten biggest clones make up 10% to 15%. Sequencing was done on a sample of PBMCs. The receptors here all came from a middle-aged woman in good health. Some clones in this sample may be carry-over from other donors' samples. The CDR3 runs from the conserved cysteine through the conserved F or W. Each record gives: clone size, D gene, V gene, J gene, CDR3 protein, CDR3 DNA. D genes are given only for firm matches. A clone size is listed for some rows: how often the clone was seen (once, few, many), or a class if it is expanded.

abundance: few
d_gene: -
v_gene: TRBV30
j_gene: TRBJ1-1
CDR3aa: CAWKRGGTEAFF
CDR3nt: TGTGCCTGGAAACGGGGGGGAACTGAAGCTTTCTTT

abundance: many
d_gene: -
v_gene: TRBV5-6
j_gene: TRBJ2-2
CDR3aa: CASSPPGRVRELFF
CDR3nt: TGTGCCAGCAGCCCCCCCGGGAGAGTGCGGGAGCTGTTTTTT

abundance: few
d_gene: -
v_gene: TRBV19
j_gene: TRBJ2-3
CDR3aa: CASTQSPGTDTQYF
CDR3nt: TGTGCCAGTACCCAATCCCCCGGCACAGATACGCAGTATTTT

abundance: -
d_gene: -
v_gene: TRBV7-2
j_gene: TRBJ2-7
CDR3aa: CASSLSSTRNYEQYF
CDR3nt: TGTGCCAGCAGCTTAAGTAGCACCCGGAACTACGAGCAGTACTTC

abundance: -
d_gene: -
v_gene: TRBV9
j_gene: TRBJ2-3
CDR3aa: CASSVGVSARDTQYF
CDR3nt: TGTGCCAGCAGCGTAGGGGTATCGGCGCGAGATACGCAGTATTTT

abundance: -
d_gene: -
v_gene: TRBV19
j_gene: TRBJ2-7
CDR3aa: CASSIRQGTYEQYF
CDR3nt: TGTGCCAGTAGTATCCGGCAGGGTACCTACGAGCAGTACTTC

abundance: -
d_gene: -
v_gene: TRBV28
j_gene: TRBJ1-2
CDR3aa: CASRRGSSGGGYTF
CDR3nt: TGTGCCAGCAGGCGGGGGAGTTCGGGGGGGGGCTACACCTTC

abundance: -
d_gene: TRBD2
v_gene: TRBV9
j_gene: TRBJ2-5
CDR3aa: CASSPPGLAGSKTQYF
CDR3nt: TGTGCCAGCAGCCCACCGGGACTAGCGGGTTCAAAGACCCAGTACTTC

abundance: -
d_gene: -
v_gene: TRBV7-3
j_gene: TRBJ2-3
CDR3aa: CASSPPGEDTQYF
CDR3nt: TGTGCCAGCAGCCCCCCAGGGGAAGATACGCAGTATTTT

abundance: -
d_gene: -
v_gene: TRBV11-2
j_gene: TRBJ2-5
CDR3aa: CASSLDGLAQETQYF
CDR3nt: TGTGCCAGCAGCTTAGATGGTTTAGCGCAAGAGACCCAGTACTTC

abundance: -
d_gene: TRBD2
v_gene: TRBV7-2
j_gene: TRBJ2-3
CDR3aa: CASSLGSGRGGTDTQYF
CDR3nt: TGTGCCAGCAGCTTAGGTAGCGGGAGAGGAGGGACAGATACGCAGTATTTT

abundance: -
d_gene: -
v_gene: TRBV21-1
j_gene: TRBJ2-2
CDR3aa: CASSHWDDNTGELFF
CDR3nt: TGTGCCAGCAGCCACTGGGACGATAACACCGGGGAGCTGTTTTTT

abundance: -
d_gene: TRBD2
v_gene: TRBV28
j_gene: TRBJ2-3
CDR3aa: CASSSAGAAFDTQYF
CDR3nt: TGTGCCAGCAGCTCAGCGGGAGCCGCTTTCGATACGCAGTATTTT

abundance: -
d_gene: -
v_gene: TRBV7-8
j_gene: TRBJ1-1
CDR3aa: CASRTDLNTEAFF
CDR3nt: TGTGCCAGCAGGACAGACTTGAACACTGAAGCTTTCTTT

abundance: once
d_gene: TRBD1
v_gene: TRBV29-1
j_gene: TRBJ1-2
CDR3aa: CSVEDGTGGYGYTF
CDR3nt: TGCAGCGTTGAAGATGGGACAGGGGGCTATGGCTACACCTTC

abundance: -
d_gene: TRBD2
v_gene: TRBV7-2
j_gene: TRBJ2-3
CDR3aa: CASSFSGSLADTQYF
CDR3nt: TGTGCCAGCAGCTTTAGCGGGAGCCTAGCAGATACGCAGTATTTT

abundance: -
d_gene: -
v_gene: TRBV28
j_gene: TRBJ2-7
CDR3aa: CASSPGRRGQYF
CDR3nt: TGTGCCAGCAGCCCCGGCCGGAGGGGGCAGTACTTC

abundance: -
d_gene: TRBD2
v_gene: TRBV11-2
j_gene: TRBJ2-2
CDR3aa: CASSFAGGGTGELFF
CDR3nt: TGTGCCAGCAGCTTTGCGGGAGGAGGCACCGGGGAGCTGTTTTTT

abundance: -
d_gene: -
v_gene: TRBV7-2
j_gene: TRBJ2-2
CDR3aa: CASSLGSGYTGELFF
CDR3nt: TGTGCCAGCAGCTTAGGATCGGGGTATACCGGGGAGCTGTTTTTT

abundance: -
d_gene: -
v_gene: TRBV28
j_gene: TRBJ1-4
CDR3aa: CAAGGGLEKLFF
CDR3nt: TGTGCCGCGGGCGGGGGGCTTGAAAAACTGTTTTTT

abundance: few
d_gene: TRBD2
v_gene: TRBV7-2
j_gene: TRBJ2-1
CDR3aa: CASSFASGSSYNEQFF
CDR3nt: TGTGCCAGCAGCTTCGCCAGCGGGAGCTCCTACAATGAGCAGTTCTTC

abundance: -
d_gene: -
v_gene: TRBV5-5
j_gene: TRBJ2-7
CDR3aa: CASSLESWTSSYEQYF
CDR3nt: TGTGCCAGCAGCTTGGAATCCTGGACAAGCTCCTACGAGCAGTACTTC

abundance: -
d_gene: -
v_gene: TRBV7-2
j_gene: TRBJ2-3
CDR3aa: CASSPWLGGTDTQYF
CDR3nt: TGTGCCAGCAGCCCCTGGCTAGGGGGCACAGATACGCAGTATTTT

abundance: few
d_gene: -
v_gene: TRBV2
j_gene: TRBJ2-1
CDR3aa: CASSAYAYNEQFF
CDR3nt: TGTGCCAGCAGTGCCTACGCGTACAATGAGCAGTTCTTC

abundance: -
d_gene: TRBD2
v_gene: TRBV27
j_gene: TRBJ2-1
CDR3aa: CASASGKIDEQFF
CDR3nt: TGTGCCAGCGCTAGCGGGAAGATCGATGAGCAGTTCTTC

abundance: -
d_gene: -
v_gene: TRBV5-1
j_gene: TRBJ2-5
CDR3aa: CASSLVPDQETQYF
CDR3nt: TGCGCCAGCAGCTTGGTTCCAGACCAAGAGACCCAGTACTTC

abundance: -
d_gene: TRBD1
v_gene: TRBV5-6
j_gene: TRBJ2-7
CDR3aa: CASSTGTGMGLGFF
CDR3nt: TGTGCCAGCAGCACCGGGACAGGGATGGGTCTGGGTTTCTTC

abundance: -
d_gene: TRBD1
v_gene: TRBV30
j_gene: TRBJ1-1
CDR3aa: CAWRRGTGIQAFF
CDR3nt: TGTGCCTGGAGGAGGGGGACAGGGATCCAAGCTTTCTTT

abundance: -
d_gene: TRBD1
v_gene: TRBV19
j_gene: TRBJ1-2
CDR3aa: CASSIGQGYNYGYTF
CDR3nt: TGTGCCAGTAGTATCGGACAGGGCTATAACTATGGCTACACCTTC

abundance: -
d_gene: -
v_gene: TRBV28
j_gene: TRBJ2-5
CDR3aa: CASSLRQTRSETQYF
CDR3nt: TGTGCCAGCAGTTTAAGGCAGACTAGGTCAGAGACCCAGTACTTC

abundance: -
d_gene: -
v_gene: TRBV11-3
j_gene: TRBJ1-3
CDR3aa: CASSPPGGNTIYF
CDR3nt: TGTGCCAGCAGCCCGCCGGGGGGAAACACCATATATTTT

abundance: -
d_gene: -
v_gene: TRBV2
j_gene: TRBJ2-7
CDR3aa: CASSEARAGEQYF
CDR3nt: TGTGCCAGCAGTGAAGCGCGGGCCGGGGAGCAGTACTTC

abundance: -
d_gene: -
v_gene: TRBV9
j_gene: TRBJ2-3
CDR3aa: CASSVRQFFDTQYF
CDR3nt: TGTGCCAGCAGCGTAAGACAGTTCTTCGATACGCAGTATTTT

abundance: -
d_gene: -
v_gene: TRBV6-4
j_gene: TRBJ2-2
CDR3aa: CASSDDPRGTNTGELFF
CDR3nt: TGTGCCAGCAGTGACGATCCCCGGGGGACGAACACCGGGGAGCTGTTTTTT

abundance: -
d_gene: -
v_gene: TRBV28
j_gene: TRBJ1-5
CDR3aa: CASSRHGSVGQPQHF
CDR3nt: TGTGCCAGCAGTCGACACGGGTCGGTGGGTCAGCCCCAGCATTTT

abundance: -
d_gene: -
v_gene: TRBV15
j_gene: TRBJ1-4
CDR3aa: CATSRDVREKLFF
CDR3nt: TGTGCCACCAGCAGAGATGTGAGGGAGAAACTGTTTTTT

abundance: -
d_gene: TRBD2
v_gene: TRBV15
j_gene: TRBJ2-7
CDR3aa: CATSRDLGTSGTRYEQYF
CDR3nt: TGTGCCACCAGCAGAGATCTAGGTACTAGCGGGACCCGTTACGAGCAGTACTTC

abundance: -
d_gene: -
v_gene: TRBV29-1
j_gene: TRBJ1-2
CDR3aa: CSVELRGYGYTF
CDR3nt: TGCAGCGTTGAGCTGAGGGGCTATGGCTACACCTTC

abundance: -
d_gene: -
v_gene: TRBV7-9
j_gene: TRBJ2-7
CDR3aa: CASSRAGNYEQYF
CDR3nt: TGTGCCAGCAGCCGGGCGGGTAACTACGAGCAGTACTTC

abundance: -
d_gene: -
v_gene: TRBV4-2
j_gene: TRBJ2-7
CDR3aa: CASSQDIGSGAYEQYF
CDR3nt: TGTGCCAGCAGCCAAGATATCGGGAGTGGGGCCTACGAGCAGTACTTC

abundance: -
d_gene: -
v_gene: TRBV7-9
j_gene: TRBJ2-3
CDR3aa: CASSLDPTNTQYF
CDR3nt: TGTGCCAGCAGCTTAGACCCAACAAATACGCAGTATTTT

abundance: -
d_gene: -
v_gene: TRBV5-1
j_gene: TRBJ2-2
CDR3aa: CASSFEAANTGELFF
CDR3nt: TGCGCCAGCAGCTTCGAGGCAGCGAACACCGGGGAGCTGTTTTTT

abundance: -
d_gene: TRBD2
v_gene: TRBV5-8
j_gene: TRBJ2-1
CDR3aa: CASSGRAGGYNEQFF
CDR3nt: TGTGCCAGCAGCGGACGCGCGGGAGGGTACAATGAGCAGTTCTTC

abundance: -
d_gene: TRBD1
v_gene: TRBV6-6
j_gene: TRBJ1-1
CDR3aa: CASSTGLNTEAFF
CDR3nt: TGTGCCAGCTCGACAGGGCTGAACACTGAAGCTTTCTTT

abundance: once
d_gene: TRBD2
v_gene: TRBV5-7
j_gene: TRBJ2-7
CDR3aa: CASSTGTSGIYEQYF
CDR3nt: TGTGCCAGCAGCACAGGGACTAGCGGGATCTACGAGCAGTACTTC